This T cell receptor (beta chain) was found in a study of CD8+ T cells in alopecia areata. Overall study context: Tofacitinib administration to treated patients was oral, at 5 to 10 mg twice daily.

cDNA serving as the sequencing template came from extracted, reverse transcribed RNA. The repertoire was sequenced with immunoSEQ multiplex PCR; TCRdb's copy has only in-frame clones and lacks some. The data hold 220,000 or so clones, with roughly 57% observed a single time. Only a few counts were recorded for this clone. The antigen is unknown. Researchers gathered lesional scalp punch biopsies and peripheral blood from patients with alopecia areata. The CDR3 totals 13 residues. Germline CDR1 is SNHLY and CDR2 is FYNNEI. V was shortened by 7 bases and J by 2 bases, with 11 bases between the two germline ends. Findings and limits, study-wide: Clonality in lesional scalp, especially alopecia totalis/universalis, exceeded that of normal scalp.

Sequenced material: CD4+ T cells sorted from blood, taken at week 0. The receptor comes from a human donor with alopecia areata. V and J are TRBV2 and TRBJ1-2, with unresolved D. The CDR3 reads CASNGIGNYGYTF. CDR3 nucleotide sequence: TGTGCCAGCAACGGAATAGGGAACTATGGCTACACCTTC.